This T cell receptor beta chain was recovered during a study of Graves' ophthalmopathy and Graves' hyperthyroidism. This clonotype turned up a few times. No antigen is known for it. RNA transcripts provided the template for amplifying TCR beta CDR3 regions. Scientists carried out first-round RT-PCR using HTBI primers and then a second-round multiplex PCR. TCRdb itself ran the multiplex PCR reads through MiXCR, one entry per CDR3 protein. The table includes a few hundred thousand distinct CDR3 sequences, 15% detected once. From germline, CDR1 is MGHRA and CDR2 YSYEKL. The CDR3 runs 19 residues. The ends were cut back, 1 base at V and 2 bases at J, with 23 bases in the middle. Regarding the study as a whole: Most expanded clonotypes from thyroid (those above 0.001 frequency) were also found in blood.

The rearrangement links TRBV4-1 to TRBJ1-1; D may be TRBD1 (5 bases). The material sequenced was peripheral blood. This receptor was identified in a woman aged 18 to 35 with stable Graves' hyperthyroidism. The DNA for the CDR3 is TGCGCCAGCAGCCAAGGAGGTCCGTTCGGGGACGGACAAAACACTGAAGCTTTCTTT. Translation: CASSQGGPFGDGQNTEAFF.